These T cell receptor beta chains were read from a single sample in a study of T cells in Graves' hyperthyroidism and ophthalmopathy. TCRdb re-called the multiplex PCR reads with MiXCR, one entry per CDR3 protein. The sample shows more than 300,000 distinct CDR3 sequences, 15% to 20% of them seen only once. Sequencing was performed on blood. All receptors come from a woman aged 25 to 39 with Graves' hyperthyroidism that later progressed to Graves' ophthalmopathy. The CDR3 runs from the conserved cysteine through the conserved F or W. D genes are given only for firm matches. Where a row states a size, it is once, few, many or the class of an expanded clone; other rows omit it.

TGTGCCAGTGCTAAGGGGGCAGCTAGCTGGGAGACCCAGTACTTC	CASAKGAASWETQYF	TRBV6-1	TRBJ2-5	TRBD1	many
TGCGCCAGCAGCCAAGATCCGGAAAGTCTGTCCCATCAGCCCCAGCATTTT	CASSQDPESLSHQPQHF	TRBV4-1	TRBJ1-5	-	few
TGCGCCAGCAGCTTGGCCGGGACAGAAGAGACCCAGTACTTC	CASSLAGTEETQYF	TRBV5-1	TRBJ2-5	TRBD1	many
TGTGCCAGCAGCTTAACCTACGGCGGGACAGAGTATGGCTACACCTTC	CASSLTYGGTEYGYTF	TRBV7-9	TRBJ1-2	TRBD1	many
TGTGCCAGCAGGGGGGGGCCCTCAAAAGAGACCCAGTACTTC	CASRGGPSKETQYF	TRBV11-2	TRBJ2-5	-	-
TGCAGCGTTGGGGGGACAGATAGCAATCAGCCCCAGCATTTT	CSVGGTDSNQPQHF	TRBV29-1	TRBJ1-5	TRBD1	many
TGTGCCACCAGCAGAGTTAGCGGGAGGGCCGGTAGTGAGCAGTTCTTC	CATSRVSGRAGSEQFF	TRBV15	TRBJ2-1	TRBD2	many
TGCGCCAGCAGCCAAGAATCGGAGCGCTCCTACGAGCAGTACTTC	CASSQESERSYEQYF	TRBV4-1	TRBJ2-7	-	few
TGTGCCAGCAACAGGTTGGCTTACAATGAGCAGTTCTTC	CASNRLAYNEQFF	TRBV2	TRBJ2-1	-	many
TGCGCCAGCAGTCCAGGAGCGGGGGGCAGGTACGAGCAGTACTTC	CASSPGAGGRYEQYF	TRBV4-1	TRBJ2-7	TRBD2	-